This T cell receptor (beta chain) was sequenced in a study of T cells in localized non-small cell lung cancer. The protocol was immunoSEQ multiplex PCR, while the TCRdb copy is restricted to in-frame clones and leaves out a portion. The sample holds 23,000 or so clones, approximately 86% seen once. Germline V CDR1 and CDR2: SGHTS, YDEGEE. The CDR3 is 15 amino acids. V was pared by 4 bases and J by 5 bases, with 18 bases between. This clonotype originated in a male donor aged 60 or older with stage II squamous cell lung carcinoma. Source: peripheral blood, taken before any cancer treatment. The rearrangement links TRBV5-8 to TRBJ2-5; D unclear. The CDR3 here is CASSRSDPLLETQYF. CDR3 DNA: TGTGCCAGCAGCCGATCCGACCCCCTCTTGGAGACCCAGTACTTC.